The 19 T cell receptor beta chains given below trace back to one sample, sequenced in a study of blood T cell repertoires in COVID-19. Profiling relied on immunoSEQ multiplex PCR, and the TCRdb table lists in-frame clones only, not all of them. The sample has about 97,000 clones, just over 90% seen once. Specimen: peripheral blood. These receptors came from a man aged 60-69 years with acute or convalescent COVID-19.

The chain couples TRBV7-8 to TRBJ2-1, with 7 bases lining up with TRBD2. Germline V lookup: CDR1 SGHVS, CDR2 FQNEAQ. The V segment lost 0 bases and the J segment 4 bases; nucleotides outside the gene matches: 3. The CDR3 covers 15 residues. The CDR3 reads CASSLAGRGYNEQFF. The DNA of the CDR3 is TGTGCCAGCAGCTTAGCGGGGCGGGGGTACAATGAGCAGTTCTTC.

V and J are TRBV5-4 and TRBJ1-2; weak D call: TRBD1 (5 bases). V was pared by 0 bases and J by 2 bases, with 8 bases between. CDR3 size: 14 residues. Germline CDR1 is SGHNT and CDR2 is YYREEE (reference sequence). The CDR3 DNA reads TGTGCCAGCAGCTTGGCCGGGGGGAACTATGGCTACACCTTC. This codes for CASSLAGGNYGYTF.

This sequence joins TRBV5-1 and TRBJ1-2; TRBD1 might be the D (6 bases). Germline loops: CDR1 SGHRS, CDR2 YFSETQ. The ends were cut back, 2 bases at V and 3 bases at J, with 11 bases in the middle. This CDR3 is 14 amino acids long. The CDR3 region is CASSFNPGDYGYTF. CDR3 DNA: TGCGCCAGCAGCTTTAACCCAGGGGACTATGGCTACACCTTC.

The J gene is TRBJ1-2, the V gene TRBV10-3, with D hard to call. The CDR3 sequence is 14 residues long. Germline assignment: CDR1 ENHRY and CDR2 SYGVKD. The ends were cut back, 10 bases at V and 2 bases at J, with 17 bases in the middle. For the CDR3, the DNA is TGTGCCACCCGCGGGTCGGACGGGAACTATGGCTACACCTTC. Residues: CATRGSDGNYGYTF.

The chain carries TRBV30 and TRBJ1-1; possibly TRBD1 for D (6 bases). The CDR3 consists of 12 residues. Trimming cost V 6 bases and J 2 bases, with 10 bases left between them. Per germline, CDR1 GTSNPN and CDR2 SVGIG (reference sequence). The CDR3 DNA reads as TGTGCCTGCAGGACAGCAAACACTGAAGCTTTCTTT. It translates to CACRTANTEAFF.

The chain couples TRBV6-6 to TRBJ1-4; 7 bases are a match to TRBD1. Unmatched junction bases numbered 6, after V lost 4 bases and J lost 7 bases. The CDR3 loop spans 14 amino acids. Germline CDR1 MNHNY, CDR2 SVGAGI (reference sequence). This CDR3 reads CASSFRGESEKLFF. CDR3 sequence (DNA): TGTGCCAGCAGTTTCAGGGGGGAGAGTGAAAAACTGTTTTTT.

The V gene is TRBV9, the J gene TRBJ2-2, with 7 bases aligning to TRBD2. The germline CDR1 and CDR2 sequences are SGDLS and YYNGEE. After removal of 4 bases from V and 4 bases from J, the junction contained 13 bases not matched to a gene. This CDR3 has 17 amino acids. CDR3 DNA sequence: TGTGCCAGCAGCTCCGTGGGAGGGAATCAGGGCACCGGGGAGCTGTTTTTT. Translating gives CASSSVGGNQGTGELFF.

The chain carries TRBV7-2 and TRBJ1-6; the match to TRBD1 covers 8 bases. The CDR3 loop spans 16 amino acids. The V and J ends lost 8 bases and 7 bases, in that order; junction bases with no gene match: 13. CDR1 and CDR2 (germline): SGHTA, FQGNSA. As DNA, the CDR3 is TGTGCCAGCCGACGGAGAGGGACAGGAGGGAATTCACCCCTCCACTTT. Translated, it gives CASRRRGTGGNSPLHF.

The gene calls are TRBV19 and TRBJ1-2; no reliable D call. The CDR3 length is 16 residues. CDR1 and CDR2 (germline): LNHDA, SQIVND (reference sequence). Trimming shortened V by 3 bases and J by 1 base, and 15 bases separated the two germline ends. Here the CDR3 reads CASSISPGVYNYGYTF. The CDR3 region has the DNA TGTGCCAGTAGTATCTCTCCCGGGGTCTATAACTATGGCTACACCTTC.

The V and J genes are TRBV25-1 and TRBJ2-5; D is perhaps TRBD2 (6 bases). This CDR3 comprises 14 residues. Germline V CDR1 and CDR2: MGHDK, SYGVNS. Deletions cut 4 bases from V and 5 bases from J, with 14 bases between. CDR3 region: CASSGLTGRETQYF. In DNA form, the CDR3 reads TGTGCCAGCAGTGGGCTGACTGGGAGGGAGACCCAGTACTTC.

J is TRBJ1-3 and V is TRBV2; a possible D gene is TRBD1 (6 bases). Germline loops: CDR1 SNHLY, CDR2 FYNNEI. This CDR3 region has 17 residues. The V and J ends lost 2 bases and 2 bases respectively, with 16 bases between them. Here the CDR3 reads CASSEMGQAGAGNTIYF. The CDR3 DNA reads as TGTGCCAGCAGTGAAATGGGCCAGGCAGGGGCTGGAAACACCATATATTTT.

This chain uses TRBV7-9 with TRBJ2-3, with D maybe TRBD2 (7 bases). The CDR3 consists of 16 residues. Trimming cost V 5 bases and J 2 bases, with 17 bases left between them. Germline assignment: CDR1 SEHNR and CDR2 FQNEAQ (reference sequence). DNA for the CDR3: TGTGCCAGCAGCCTTTATGGGGGGGGCACCACAGATACGCAGTATTTT. This translates into CASSLYGGGTTDTQYF.

The chain couples TRBV2 to TRBJ1-6; TRBD1 might be the D (5 bases). Looked up from germline, CDR1 is SNHLY and CDR2 is FYNNEI. V gave up 6 bases and J gave up 1 base, with 10 bases separating them. There are 15 residues in the CDR3. The CDR3: CASRTQDSYNSPLHF. The CDR3, as DNA: TGTGCCAGCAGGACACAGGATTCCTATAATTCACCCCTCCACTTT.

This clone occurred once. The V and J genes are TRBV5-1 and TRBJ1-1; D not resolved. Trimming removed 5 bases at V and 0 bases at J, with 11 bases between. Germline CDR1 SGHRS, CDR2 YFSETQ. The CDR3 has 14 residues. The CDR3 sequence is CASRQQSMNTEAFF. In DNA form, the CDR3 reads TGCGCCAGCAGGCAACAATCCATGAACACTGAAGCTTTCTTT.

This sequence joins TRBV2 and TRBJ2-2, with a weak D call TRBD1 (7 bases). Germline loops: CDR1 SNHLY, CDR2 FYNNEI. V dropped 6 bases and J dropped 8 bases, with 19 bases sitting between them. This CDR3 has 15 amino acids. For the CDR3, the DNA is TGTGCCAGCAGGCGGGAAACAGGGGTTTTAGGGGAGCTGTTTTTT. Its protein product is CASRRETGVLGELFF. The full variable domain, its missing parts supplied by reference TRBV2 and TRBJ2-2, is EPEVTQTPSHQVTQMGQEVILRCVPISNHLYFYWYRQILGQKVEFLVSFYNNEISEKSEIFDDQFSVERPDGSNFTLKIRSTKLEDSAMYFCASRRETGVLGELFFGEGSRLTVL.

The chain has TRBV5-4 and TRBJ1-1, with unresolved D. CDR1 and CDR2 (germline): SGHNT, YYREEE (reference sequence). This CDR3 has 16 amino acids. V gave up 3 bases and J gave up 0 bases, with 15 bases separating them. CDR3 sequence (DNA): TGTGCCAGCAGCTCCCCCTCCACAACGATGAACACTGAAGCTTTCTTT. Translation gives CASSSPSTTMNTEAFF.

The V and J genes are TRBV3-1 (or the pseudogene TRBV3-2) and TRBJ1-1; D is uncertain. The CDR3 is 13 residues long. Trimming shortened V by 1 base and J by 4 bases, and 7 bases separated the two germline ends. Germline V gene lookup returns CDR1 LGHDT and CDR2 YNNKEL (reference sequence). As DNA, the CDR3 is TGTGCCAGCAGCCAAGGCGGGGTCACTGAAGCTTTCTTT. It translates to CASSQGGVTEAFF.

The V call is TRBV19, the J call TRBJ2-3, with a weak D call TRBD2 (6 bases). V shed 2 bases and J shed 0 bases, with 12 bases lying between them. Germline CDR1 is LNHDA and CDR2 is SQIVND (reference sequence). The CDR3 totals 16 residues. The CDR3 protein is CASSIRSGTSTDTQYF. The CDR3 DNA sequence: TGTGCCAGTAGTATAAGGTCTGGGACTAGCACAGATACGCAGTATTTT.

The rearrangement uses TRBV3-1 (or the pseudogene TRBV3-2) and TRBJ2-3, with D perhaps TRBD1 (6 bases). CDR1 and CDR2 (germline): LGHDT, YNNKEL (reference sequence). The length of the CDR3 is 15 residues. The V gene lost 2 bases and the J gene lost 5 bases, with 14 bases spanning the gap. The CDR3 sequence: CASSQRTGTVDTQYF. The CDR3 coding sequence is TGTGCCAGCAGCCAACGAACAGGGACGGTAGATACGCAGTATTTT.